Listed below are T cell receptor beta chains from one sample, sequenced in a study of blood T cell repertoires in COVID-19. Assay: immunoSEQ multiplex PCR; the TCRdb copy retains only in-frame clones and omits some. The sample lists 200,000 or so clones, 85% to 90% occurring once. Sequencing was done on a sample of PBMCs or T cells enriched from blood (not recorded which). Source of these receptors: a woman between 40 and 50 years old with acute COVID-19. CDR3s include the opening cysteine and the closing phenylalanine or tryptophan. Some rows mark clone size as missing; the rest say once, few, many or name a class of expanded clone.

V,size,J,CDR3
TRBV28,-,TRBJ1-2,CASSSGPQVPPNYGYTF
TRBV6-4,-,TRBJ1-1,CASSRTGNTEAFF
TRBV5-6,-,TRBJ2-3,CASSFLRNRTTDTQYF
TRBV7-9,once,TRBJ2-3,CASSTPDRGYTDTQYF
TRBV11-3,-,TRBJ2-3,CASSLGTSGTDTQYF
TRBV7-9,few,TRBJ1-5,CASSSGQGAYNQPQHF
TRBV15,-,TRBJ1-6,CATSRGPGTANSPLHF
TRBV7-9,-,TRBJ1-2,CASSSDRNNYGYTF
TRBV20-1,-,TRBJ1-5,CSASVQGLGNQPQHF
TRBV6-2/TRBV6-3,-,TRBJ1-1,CASTPGGGNTEAFF
TRBV7-2,-,TRBJ2-1,CASSLTLAGNEQFF
TRBV7-8,many,TRBJ2-7,CASSLRATSGRASGNEQYF